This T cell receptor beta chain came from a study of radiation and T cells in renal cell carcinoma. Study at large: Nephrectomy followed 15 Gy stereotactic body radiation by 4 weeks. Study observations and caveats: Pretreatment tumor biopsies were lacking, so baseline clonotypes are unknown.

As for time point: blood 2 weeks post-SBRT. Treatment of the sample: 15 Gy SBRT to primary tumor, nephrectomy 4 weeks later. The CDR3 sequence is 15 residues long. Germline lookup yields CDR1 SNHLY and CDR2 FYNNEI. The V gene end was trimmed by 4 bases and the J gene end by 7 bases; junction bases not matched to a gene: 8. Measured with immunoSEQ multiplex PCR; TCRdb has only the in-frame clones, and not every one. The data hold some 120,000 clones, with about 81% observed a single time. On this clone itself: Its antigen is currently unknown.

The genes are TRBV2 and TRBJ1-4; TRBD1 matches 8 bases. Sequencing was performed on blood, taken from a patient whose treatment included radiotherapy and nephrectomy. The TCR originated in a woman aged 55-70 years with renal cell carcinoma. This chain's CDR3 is CASSVRQGTGEKLFF. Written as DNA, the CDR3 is TGTGCCAGCAGTGTTCGACAGGGGACGGGTGAAAAACTGTTTTTT.